One T cell receptor (beta chain) is described in this entry. Its matching antigen is unknown. A second roughly 6 to 12 cycle PCR used barcoded and J-beta primers. TCRdb re-called the 5' RACE reads with MiXCR, one entry per CDR3 protein. Of about 720,000 distinct CDR3 sequences in the sample, just under 25% were seen once. The source of the sample is a study of blood T cells in healthy people across ages. The study's findings and limits: Per million T cells, TCR beta diversity dropped roughly linearly as age increased.

CDR3 length: 13 amino acids. Between the trimmed V and J ends, which lost 5 bases and 7 bases, there was a span of 15 bases. The germline V gene encodes CDR1 DFQATT and CDR2 SNEGSKA (reference sequence). This sample also belongs to another study, concerning T cells of mothers and their children. That study adds: In this cohort, donors were three healthy Caucasian mothers plus their six children. The M1S primer of the second PCR added sample barcodes and 2-4 random nucleotides.

This receptor was taken from a boy younger than 18 in good health. The specimen was blood. This rearrangement joins TRBV20-1 to TRBJ1-5; a possible D gene is TRBD1 (6 bases). DNA for the CDR3: TGCAGTGCTCTTACAGGGCTGGGCCAGCCCCAGCATTTT. Protein: CSALTGLGQPQHF.